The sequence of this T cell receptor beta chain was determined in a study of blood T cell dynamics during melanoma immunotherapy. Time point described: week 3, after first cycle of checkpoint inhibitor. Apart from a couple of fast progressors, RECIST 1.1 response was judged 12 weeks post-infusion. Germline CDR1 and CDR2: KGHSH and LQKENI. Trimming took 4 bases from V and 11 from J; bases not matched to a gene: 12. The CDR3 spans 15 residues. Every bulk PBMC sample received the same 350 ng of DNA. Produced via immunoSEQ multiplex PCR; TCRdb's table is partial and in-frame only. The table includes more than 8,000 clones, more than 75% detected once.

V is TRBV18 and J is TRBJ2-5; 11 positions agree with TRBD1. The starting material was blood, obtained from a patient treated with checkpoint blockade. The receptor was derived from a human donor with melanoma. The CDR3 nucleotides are TGTGCCAGCTCACTCACCGGGACAGGGGGTGGTGAGCAGTACTTC. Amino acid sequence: CASSLTGTGGGEQYF. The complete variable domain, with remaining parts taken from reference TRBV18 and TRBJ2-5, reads NAGVMQNPRHLVRRRGQEARLRCSPMKGHSHVYWYRQLPEEGLKFMVYLQKENIIDESGMPKERFSAEFPKEGPSILRIQQVVRGDSAAYFCASSLTGTGGGEQYFGPGTRLLVL.